These T cell receptor beta chains were read from a single sample in a study of blood T cells in healthy people across ages. One entry per CDR3 protein results from TCRdb running MiXCR on the 5' RACE reads. The sample consists of 1 million or so distinct CDR3 sequences, more than 40% of them appearing once. Sequencing was performed on blood. These receptors came from a woman aged 55-70 years in good health. Each CDR3 is given without its conserved first and last residue. A D gene is named only where the DNA matches it firmly.

D gene	J gene	V gene	CDR3 protein
TRBD2	TRBJ2-3	TRBV7-9	ASSAPLAIPGKDTQY
TRBD1	TRBJ2-1	TRBV6-6	ASSPGTGFYNEQF
-	TRBJ2-7	TRBV29-1	SVEGGRGRYEQY
TRBD2	TRBJ2-1	TRBV7-9	ASSLPAGVDNEQF
TRBD2	TRBJ2-7	TRBV7-8	ASNRLAESYEQY
-	TRBJ2-1	TRBV14	ASSPNYNEQF
-	TRBJ2-3	TRBV28	ACSTPRSMDTQY
TRBD1	TRBJ2-1	TRBV6-5	ASSVGQGAYEQF
-	TRBJ2-3	TRBV20-1	SAPKTPSTDTQY
-	TRBJ2-7	TRBV9	ASSVATGRSYEQY
TRBD1	TRBJ2-1	TRBV6-5	AGFRQGNYNEQF
TRBD1	TRBJ1-5	TRBV9	ASSVDGQAIQPQH
-	-	TRBV11-1	ASSLLTRGVYEQY
-	TRBJ2-1	TRBV12-3/TRBV12-4	ASSARIGGNEQF
TRBD2	-	TRBV28	ASSSGTSGRPEQY
-	TRBJ2-5	TRBV12-3/TRBV12-4	ASSAGAGYYDNEQY
TRBD2	TRBJ2-7	TRBV9	ASSAEAGGSYEQY
-	TRBJ2-3	TRBV20-1	SVRGFRRGSTDTQY